Reported below is one T cell receptor beta chain. Its antigen is not identified. In TCRdb, the 5' RACE reads were re-called with MiXCR into one record per CDR3 protein. The table includes about 5,700 distinct CDR3 sequences, under 40% detected once. General study points: Tumor Treg TCRs overlapped most with tumor naive CD4+ cells. The TCR gene usage of tumor memory CD4+ T cells clustered together with blood and lymph node memory CD4+ cells and with lymph node naive CD4+ cells.

CDR3 length equals 13 residues. V was cut by 4 bases and J by 7 bases, with 12 bases left in between. The germline V gene has CDR1 SGHDT and CDR2 YYEEEE. This receptor was taken from a female donor with breast cancer. This sequence joins TRBV5-6 and TRBJ1-5, with D unresolved. Sequencing was done on a sample of naive CD4+ T cells sorted from a lymph node. Regarding subset: naive CD4+ T cells, CD4+CD45RA+CD25-. CDR3 nucleotide sequence: TGTGCCAGCAGCGGTGGGGTGAAGCAGCCCCAGCATTTT. Encoded protein: CASSGGVKQPQHF.